This T cell receptor (beta chain) was captured in a study of blood T cells in healthy people across ages. Findings and limits, study-wide: Roughly linearly, TCR beta diversity per million T cells fell as age increased.

The CDR3 runs to 17 residues. The V and J ends lost 7 bases and 1 base, in that order; junction bases with no gene match: 8. Per the germline V gene, CDR1 is SNHLY and CDR2 is FYNNEI. In regard to this clonotype: Its antigen is not identified.

Together with a sample-barcoded 5' primer, a J-beta primer mix was included in a second PCR lasting 7 to 11 cycles. Each of the cDNA molecules was tagged by a template-switch adaptor with 12 random nucleotides. A single record per CDR3 protein comes from TCRdb applying MiXCR to the 5' RACE reads. The sample has 850,000 to 1,000,000 distinct CDR3 sequences, approximately 50% seen once. This clonotype was obtained from an older woman in good health. The material sequenced was blood. The rearrangement joins TRBV2 to TRBJ2-1, with TRBD2 identical over 12 bases. This chain's CDR3 is CASIRFLAGGSYNEQFF. As DNA, the CDR3 is TGTGCCAGCATTCGCTTTCTAGCGGGAGGGTCCTACAATGAGCAGTTCTTC.